This T cell receptor (beta chain) was recorded in a study of T cell clones after liver transplantation. Study-level background: Standard immunosuppression, with no induction, continued until 12-24 months after transplant. Samples came pre-transplant, pre-randomization before withdrawal, and post-randomization after withdrawal ended.

The table came from immunoSEQ multiplex PCR; TCRdb's copy has only in-frame clones and leaves some out. In the table there are about 51,000 clones, approximately 87% of which are singletons. The CDR3 sequence is 16 residues long. Per the germline V gene, CDR1 is SGHVS and CDR2 is FQNEAQ. V dropped 7 bases and J dropped 4 bases, with 19 bases sitting between them. Thawed unstimulated PBMCs were FACS-sorted by CD3, CD4 and CD8 into two populations. Sequenced material: CD8+ T cells from blood, taken 12 months after liver transplant. The chain employs TRBV7-8 and TRBJ2-2; possibly TRBD2 for D (5 bases). This clonotype was sampled from a human patient who received a liver transplant. Some T cells may originate from the graft donor. CDR3 nucleotides: TGTGCCAGCACCAAGGGAGACGGGTGGGCCACCGGGGAGCTGTTTTTT. This codes for CASTKGDGWATGELFF.